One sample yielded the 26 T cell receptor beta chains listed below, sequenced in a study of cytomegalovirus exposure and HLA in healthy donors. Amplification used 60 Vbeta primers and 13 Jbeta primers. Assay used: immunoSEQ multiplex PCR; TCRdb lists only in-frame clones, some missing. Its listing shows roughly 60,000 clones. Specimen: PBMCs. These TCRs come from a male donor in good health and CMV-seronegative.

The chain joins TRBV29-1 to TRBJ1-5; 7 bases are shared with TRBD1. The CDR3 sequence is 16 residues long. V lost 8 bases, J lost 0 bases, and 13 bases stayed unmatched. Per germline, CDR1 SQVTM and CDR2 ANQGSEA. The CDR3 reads CSYRTGHLYSNQPQHF. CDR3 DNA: TGCAGCTATCGGACAGGTCACCTCTATAGCAATCAGCCCCAGCATTTT.

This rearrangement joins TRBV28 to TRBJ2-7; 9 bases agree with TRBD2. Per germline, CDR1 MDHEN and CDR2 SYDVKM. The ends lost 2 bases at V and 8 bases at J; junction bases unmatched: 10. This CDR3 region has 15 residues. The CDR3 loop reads CASSLAGGPVEQQYF. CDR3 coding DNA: TGTGCCAGCAGTTTAGCGGGAGGGCCTGTAGAGCAGCAGTACTTC.

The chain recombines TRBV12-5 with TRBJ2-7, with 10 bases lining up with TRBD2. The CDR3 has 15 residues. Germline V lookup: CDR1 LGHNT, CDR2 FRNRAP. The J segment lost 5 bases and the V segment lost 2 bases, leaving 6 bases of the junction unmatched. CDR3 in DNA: TGTGCTAGTGGTTTGTCGCCTAGCGGGGGAGACGAGCAGTACTTC. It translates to CASGLSPSGGDEQYF.

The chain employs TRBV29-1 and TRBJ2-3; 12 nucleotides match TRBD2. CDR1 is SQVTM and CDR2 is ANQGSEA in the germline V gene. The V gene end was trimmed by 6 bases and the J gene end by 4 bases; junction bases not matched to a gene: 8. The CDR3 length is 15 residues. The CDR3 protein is CSVDTSGRLADTQYF. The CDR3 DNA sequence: TGCAGCGTCGATACTAGCGGGAGGCTCGCAGATACGCAGTATTTT.

The chain's CDR3 is CASSFRGMRDGYTF. Here the CDR3 DNA reads TGTGCCAGCAGTTTTAGAGGGATGAGGGATGGCTACACCTTC. The rearrangement links TRBV27 to TRBJ1-2; D gene unclear. V was cut by 3 bases and J by 6 bases, with 14 bases left in between. The CDR3 extends over 14 amino acids. Germline V CDR1 and CDR2: MNHEY, SMNVEV (reference sequence).

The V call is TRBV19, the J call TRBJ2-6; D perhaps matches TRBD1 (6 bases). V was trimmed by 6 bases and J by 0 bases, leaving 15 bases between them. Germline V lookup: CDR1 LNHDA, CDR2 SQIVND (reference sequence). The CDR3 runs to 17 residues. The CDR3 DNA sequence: TGTGCCAGTAGAACTGCAGGGGTCACCTCTGGGGCCAACGTCCTGACTTTC. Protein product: CASRTAGVTSGANVLTF.

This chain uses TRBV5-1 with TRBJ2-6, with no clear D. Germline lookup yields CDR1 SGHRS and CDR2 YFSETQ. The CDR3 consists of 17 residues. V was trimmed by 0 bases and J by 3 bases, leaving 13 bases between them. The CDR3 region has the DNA TGCGCCAGCAGCTTGGTGGCGGTAGGCTATGGGGCCAACGTCCTGACTTTC. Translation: CASSLVAVGYGANVLTF.

The CDR3 DNA is TGTGCCAGCAGCTTAGCCCCCGGGTGGAGGGGATTAGCAGATACGCAGTATTTT. This gives the protein CASSLAPGWRGLADTQYF. This sequence joins TRBV7-8 and TRBJ2-3; weak D call: TRBD2 (6 bases). The CDR3 loop spans 18 amino acids. V shed 0 bases and J shed 4 bases, with 20 bases lying between them. Germline values: CDR1 SGHVS, CDR2 FQNEAQ.

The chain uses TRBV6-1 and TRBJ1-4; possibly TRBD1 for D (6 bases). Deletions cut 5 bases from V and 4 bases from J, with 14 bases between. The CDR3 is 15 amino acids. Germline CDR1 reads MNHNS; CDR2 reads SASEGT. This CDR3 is CASSPRGGINEKLFF. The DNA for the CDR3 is TGTGCCAGCAGTCCAAGGGGGGGGATTAATGAAAAACTGTTTTTT.

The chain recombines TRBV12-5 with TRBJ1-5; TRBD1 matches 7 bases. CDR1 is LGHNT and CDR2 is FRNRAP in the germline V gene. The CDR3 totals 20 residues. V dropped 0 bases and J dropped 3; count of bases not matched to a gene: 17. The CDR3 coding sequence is TGTGCTAGTGGTTTGGTACATCGATGGACAGGTGGAAATTCCAATCAGCCCCAGCATTTT. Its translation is CASGLVHRWTGGNSNQPQHF.

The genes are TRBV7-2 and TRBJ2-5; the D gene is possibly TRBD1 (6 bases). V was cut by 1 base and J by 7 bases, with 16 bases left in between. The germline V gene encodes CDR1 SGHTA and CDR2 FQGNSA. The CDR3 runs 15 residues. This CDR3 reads CASSLDPQGVGTQYF. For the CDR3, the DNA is TGTGCCAGCAGCTTAGACCCACAGGGTGTCGGGACCCAGTACTTC.

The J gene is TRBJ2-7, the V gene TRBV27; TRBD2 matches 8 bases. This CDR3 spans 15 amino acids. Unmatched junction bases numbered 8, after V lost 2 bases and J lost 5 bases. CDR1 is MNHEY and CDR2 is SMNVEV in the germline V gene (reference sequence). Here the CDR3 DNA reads TGTGCCAGCAGTTTAGGTCTAGCGGGCCTCAACGAGCAGTACTTC. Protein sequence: CASSLGLAGLNEQYF.

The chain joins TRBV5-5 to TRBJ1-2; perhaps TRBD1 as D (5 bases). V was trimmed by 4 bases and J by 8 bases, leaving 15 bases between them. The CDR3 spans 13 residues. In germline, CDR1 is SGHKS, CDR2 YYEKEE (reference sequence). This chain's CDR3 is CASSEPGGRGYTF. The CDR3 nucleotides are TGTGCCAGCAGCGAGCCGGGGGGACGCGGCTACACCTTC.

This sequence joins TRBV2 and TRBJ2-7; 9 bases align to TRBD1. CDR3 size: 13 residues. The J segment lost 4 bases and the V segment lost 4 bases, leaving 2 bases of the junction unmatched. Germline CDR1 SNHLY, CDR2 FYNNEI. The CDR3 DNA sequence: TGTGCCAGCAGTGGACAGGGGGTTTACGAGCAGTACTTC. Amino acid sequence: CASSGQGVYEQYF.

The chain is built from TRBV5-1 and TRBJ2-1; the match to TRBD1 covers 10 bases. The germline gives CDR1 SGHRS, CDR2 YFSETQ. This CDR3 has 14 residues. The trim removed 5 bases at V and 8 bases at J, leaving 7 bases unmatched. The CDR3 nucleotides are TGCGCCAGCAGTGGGACAGGGGAGGTGTATGAGCAGTTCTTC. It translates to CASSGTGEVYEQFF.

CDR3 coding DNA: TGTGCCAGCAGCGTCCTCTTACAGGGAGCTGAAGCTTTCTTT. It translates to CASSVLLQGAEAFF. The chain is built from TRBV7-9 and TRBJ1-1; tentatively, D is TRBD1 (6 bases). This CDR3 has 14 residues. Trimming shortened V by 5 bases and J by 6 bases, and 16 bases separated the two germline ends. From germline, CDR1 is SEHNR and CDR2 FQNEAQ (reference sequence).

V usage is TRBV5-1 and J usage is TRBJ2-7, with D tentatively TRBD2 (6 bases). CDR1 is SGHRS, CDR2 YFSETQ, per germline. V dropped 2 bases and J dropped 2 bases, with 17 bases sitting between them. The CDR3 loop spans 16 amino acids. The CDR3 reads CASSLPRTMSPYEQYF. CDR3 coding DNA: TGCGCCAGCAGCTTACCTCGGACTATGTCACCCTACGAGCAGTACTTC.

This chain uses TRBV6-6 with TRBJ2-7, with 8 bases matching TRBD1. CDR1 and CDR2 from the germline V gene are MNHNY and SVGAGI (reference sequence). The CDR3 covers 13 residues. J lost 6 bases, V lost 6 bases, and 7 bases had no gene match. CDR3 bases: TGTGCCAGCAGCATAATAGACAGGGGCGAGCAGTACTTC. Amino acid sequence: CASSIIDRGEQYF.

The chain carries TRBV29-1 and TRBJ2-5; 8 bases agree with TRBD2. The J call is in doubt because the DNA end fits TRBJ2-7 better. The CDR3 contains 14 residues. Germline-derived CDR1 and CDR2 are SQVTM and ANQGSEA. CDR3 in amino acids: CSVEDRGGSYEQYF. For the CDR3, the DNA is TGCAGCGTTGAAGATCGCGGGGGGTCCTACGAGCAGTACTTC.

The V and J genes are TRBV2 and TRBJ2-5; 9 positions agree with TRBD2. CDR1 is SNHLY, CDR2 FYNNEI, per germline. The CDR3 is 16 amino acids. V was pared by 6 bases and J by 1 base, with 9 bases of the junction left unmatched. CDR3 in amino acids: CASRKRAGGFQETQYF. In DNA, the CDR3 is TGTGCCAGCAGGAAGCGAGCGGGGGGATTCCAAGAGACCCAGTACTTC. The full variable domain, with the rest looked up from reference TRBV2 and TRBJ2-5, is EPEVTQTPSHQVTQMGQEVILRCVPISNHLYFYWYRQILGQKVEFLVSFYNNEISEKSEIFDDQFSVERPDGSNFTLKIRSTKLEDSAMYFCASRKRAGGFQETQYFGPGTRLLVL.

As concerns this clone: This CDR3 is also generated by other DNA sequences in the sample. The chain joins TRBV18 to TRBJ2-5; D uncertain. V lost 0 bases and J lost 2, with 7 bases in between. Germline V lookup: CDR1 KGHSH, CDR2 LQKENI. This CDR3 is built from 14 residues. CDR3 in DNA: TGTGCCAGCTCACCACCAGAACAGCAAGAGACCCAGTACTTC. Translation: CASSPPEQQETQYF. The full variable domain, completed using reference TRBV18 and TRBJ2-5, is NAGVMQNPRHLVRRRGQEARLRCSPMKGHSHVYWYRQLPEEGLKFMVYLQKENIIDESGMPKERFSAEFPKEGPSILRIQQVVRGDSAAYFCASSPPEQQETQYFGPGTRLLVL.

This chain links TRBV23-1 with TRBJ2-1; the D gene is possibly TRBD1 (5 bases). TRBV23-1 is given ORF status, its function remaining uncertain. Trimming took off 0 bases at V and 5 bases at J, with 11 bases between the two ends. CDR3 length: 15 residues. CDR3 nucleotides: TGCGCCAGCAGTCAATCCGCAGGGCCACACAATGAGCAGTTCTTC. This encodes CASSQSAGPHNEQFF.

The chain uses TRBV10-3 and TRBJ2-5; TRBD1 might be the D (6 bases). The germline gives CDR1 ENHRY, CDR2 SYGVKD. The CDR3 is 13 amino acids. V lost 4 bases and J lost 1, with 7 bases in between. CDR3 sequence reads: CAISGTVQETQYF. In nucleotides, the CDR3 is TGTGCCATCAGTGGGACAGTCCAAGAGACCCAGTACTTC.

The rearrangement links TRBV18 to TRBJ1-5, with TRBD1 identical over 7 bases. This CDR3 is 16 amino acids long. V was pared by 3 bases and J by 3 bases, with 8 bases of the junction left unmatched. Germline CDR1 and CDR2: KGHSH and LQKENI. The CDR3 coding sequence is TGTGCCAGCTCACCGTTAGGGGACAGAGTCAATCAGCCCCAGCATTTT. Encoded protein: CASSPLGDRVNQPQHF.

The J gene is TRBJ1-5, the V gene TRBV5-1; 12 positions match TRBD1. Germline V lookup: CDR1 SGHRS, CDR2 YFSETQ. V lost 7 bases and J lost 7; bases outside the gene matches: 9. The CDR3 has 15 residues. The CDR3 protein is CASSPGTGGRQPQHF. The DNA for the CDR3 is TGCGCCAGCTCCCCCGGGACAGGGGGCAGGCAGCCCCAGCATTTT.

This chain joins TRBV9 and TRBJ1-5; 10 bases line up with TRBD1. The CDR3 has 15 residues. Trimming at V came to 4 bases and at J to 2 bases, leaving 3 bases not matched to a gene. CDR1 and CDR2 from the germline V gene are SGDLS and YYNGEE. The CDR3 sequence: CASSTGQGGNQPQHF. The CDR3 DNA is TGTGCCAGCAGCACAGGACAGGGGGGCAATCAGCCCCAGCATTTT.